The rows below give T cell receptor beta chains drawn from one sample of a study of blood T cells in healthy people across ages. TCRdb called the 5' RACE reads again in MiXCR, with one record for every CDR3 protein. The sample contains hundreds of thousands of distinct CDR3 sequences, roughly 43% of which appear only once. What was sequenced was blood. The origin of the receptors is a woman aged 60-75 years in good health. The CDR3 runs from the conserved cysteine through the conserved F or W. D genes are given only for firm matches. Not all rows give a size; the values are once, few, many and, for expanded clones, a class.

TRBD2	TRBV6-2/TRBV6-3	TRBJ2-1	NA	TGTGCCAGCAAAAGTAGGCTAGCGGGAGCTGGAGCAGAGACCCAGTTCTTC	CASKSRLAGAGAETQFF
TRBD1	TRBV6-5	TRBJ1-4	few	TGTGCCAGCAGTTACTCAGCAGGACAGGGGAATGAAAAACTGTTTTTT	CASSYSAGQGNEKLFF
NA	TRBV28	TRBJ2-5	few	TGTGCCAGCAGTAGGTTAGGCGCCGGAGGGCAGACCCAGTACTTC	CASSRLGAGGQTQYF
NA	TRBV20-1	TRBJ2-3	NA	TGCAGTGCTAATATTCCTACAAGGGATACGCAGTATTTT	CSANIPTRDTQYF
NA	TRBV7-9	TRBJ1-6	NA	TGTGCCAGCAGCAGGCAGGGGTCGGATAATTCACCCCTCCACTTT	CASSRQGSDNSPLHF
TRBD2	TRBV9	TRBJ2-5	NA	TGTGCCAGCAGCGTAGAGCGGGAAGGGACCCAGTACTTC	CASSVEREGTQYF
NA	TRBV29-1	TRBJ2-7	many	TGCAGCGTTGACGGCGCGGACGAGCAGTACTTC	CSVDGADEQYF
NA	TRBV5-1	TRBJ2-7	NA	TGCGCCAGCAGCTCGAATATGCTGGGCATTACTGAGCAGTACTTC	CASSSNMLGITEQYF
NA	TRBV4-2	TRBJ2-1	many	TGTGCCAGCAGCCAAGATAGGGTGGGACCCAATGAGCAGTTCTTC	CASSQDRVGPNEQFF
NA	TRBV29-1	TRBJ2-1	many	TGCAGCGTTGAAGTCCCTAGTAGGAAGTACAATGAGCAGTTCTTC	CSVEVPSRKYNEQFF
NA	TRBV5-5	TRBJ2-7	many	TGTGCCAGCAGCTTGGATGGGAGGTCCTACGAGCAGTACTTC	CASSLDGRSYEQYF
NA	TRBV29-1	TRBJ2-1	NA	TGCAGCGTTGCGACTAACAATGAGCAGTTCTTC	CSVATNNEQFF
TRBD2	TRBV4-3	TRBJ2-7	NA	TGCGCCAGCAGCCAAGATCCGGCGGGAGGGGGTTATAATGAGCAGTACTTC	CASSQDPAGGGYNEQYF
NA	TRBV20-1	TRBJ1-5	NA	TGCAGTGCTAGAGTTGAAACCGGGCCCCCCCGGCCCCAGCATTTT	CSARVETGPPRPQHF
TRBD1	TRBV10-3	TRBJ2-7	few	TGTGCCATCACAGAGGGGGCAGGGAGCTCCTACGAGCAGTACTTC	CAITEGAGSSYEQYF
NA	TRBV12-3/TRBV12-4	TRBJ1-2	NA	TGTGCCAGCAGTTTATCCGGGGCAAAGGACTATGGCTACACCTTC	CASSLSGAKDYGYTF
NA	TRBV12-3/TRBV12-4	TRBJ1-6	NA	TGTGCCAGCCGAAGGACCGGGACTGCCTATAATTCACCCCTCCACTTT	CASRRTGTAYNSPLHF
NA	TRBV21-1	TRBJ2-3	NA	TGTGCCAGCAGCACCCGGGACTCTATCAAGGTTTGGACGCAGTATTTT	CASSTRDSIKVWTQYF
TRBD1	TRBV20-1	TRBJ1-2	NA	TGCAGTGCTAGGAGTCCGGGACAGGGCTACTATGGCTACACCTTC	CSARSPGQGYYGYTF
NA	TRBV12-3/TRBV12-4	TRBJ2-3	few	TGTGCCAGCAGTTTAGCCGTGGGGGGGCGCACGGATACGCAGTATTTT	CASSLAVGGRTDTQYF
TRBD2	TRBV13	TRBJ2-5	NA	TGTGCCAGCAGCTCCAGTTCTAGCGGAAATGAGCAGTACTTC	CASSSSSSGNEQYF
TRBD2	TRBV20-1	TRBJ2-7	NA	TGCAGTGCCTCTACCGGGACTAGCGGGAGCATCCACGAGCAGTACTTC	CSASTGTSGSIHEQYF
TRBD2	TRBV4-2	TRBJ2-7	many	TGTGCCAGCAGCCACGGGACTAGCGACAACGAGCAGTACTTC	CASSHGTSDNEQYF
NA	TRBV7-2	TRBJ2-3	NA	TGTGCCAGCAGATCAACAGGACAGAGCACAGATACGCAGTATTTT	CASRSTGQSTDTQYF
NA	TRBV28	TRBJ2-1	NA	TGTGCCAGCAGTTTGAAGACTCCAGTCGAACAGTTCTTC	CASSLKTPVEQFF
NA	TRBV9	TRBJ2-1	NA	TGTGCCAGCAGCGTAGGGGGTAGCGGCCTCTACAATGAGCAGTTCTTC	CASSVGGSGLYNEQFF
NA	TRBV5-1	TRBJ2-2	NA	TGCGCCAGCAGTGCACAGGGAAACGGGGAGCTGTTTTTT	CASSAQGNGELFF
TRBD1	TRBV20-1	TRBJ1-5	once	TGCAGTGCTAGAGAGCTGGGGACAGGGGGGATTGATGGCAATCAGCCCCAGCATTTT	CSARELGTGGIDGNQPQHF
NA	TRBV12-3/TRBV12-4	TRBJ2-2	NA	TGTGCCAGCAGGGGCAGGGGGGGGTCGAACACCGGGGAGCTGTTTTTT	CASRGRGGSNTGELFF
NA	TRBV18	TRBJ2-1	few	TGTGCCAGCTCACCACAGGGAGAAGGTGGGCAGTTCTTC	CASSPQGEGGQFF
TRBD1	TRBV27	TRBJ2-5	NA	TGTGCCAGCAGTTTTGACAGGGGGCATGGAGAGACCCAGTACTTC	CASSFDRGHGETQYF
NA	TRBV7-8	TRBJ2-3	NA	TGTGCCAGCAGCTTAGGGAGGGACCTTAGCACAGATACGCAGTATTTT	CASSLGRDLSTDTQYF
NA	TRBV6-1	TRBJ2-6	few	TGTGCCAGCAGAGCAGGATTCTCTGGGGCCAACGTCCTGACTTTC	CASRAGFSGANVLTF
NA	TRBV20-1	TRBJ2-7	many	TGCAGTGCTAGAGATGACAGTATAAGCTCCTACGAGCAGTACTTC	CSARDDSISSYEQYF
NA	TRBV4-1	TRBJ2-3	NA	TGCGCCAGCAGCCAAGTTAAACAGGCCAGCGCAGATACGCAGTATTTT	CASSQVKQASADTQYF
TRBD1	TRBV20-1	TRBJ1-2	NA	TGCAGTGCTTTACAGGGGGCGCTTAACTATGGCTACACCTTC	CSALQGALNYGYTF
NA	TRBV12-3/TRBV12-4	TRBJ2-5	NA	TGTGCCAGCAAACCGGACGACGAGACCCAGTACTTC	CASKPDDETQYF
TRBD2	TRBV10-1	TRBJ2-3	NA	TGCGCCAGCTCGGGACTAGCGGGAGATACGCAGTATTTT	CASSGLAGDTQYF
NA	TRBV20-1	TRBJ1-3	NA	TGCAGTGCGCGGGACGGATCCTCTGGAAACACCATATATTTT	CSARDGSSGNTIYF
NA	TRBV6-2/TRBV6-3	TRBJ2-3	NA	TGTGCCAGCACGACGCGCACAGATACGCAGTATTTT	CASTTRTDTQYF
NA	TRBV7-9	TRBJ1-4	few	TGTGCCAGCAGCTTAGGTCTCATGGAAAAACTGTTTTTT	CASSLGLMEKLFF
NA	TRBV5-8	TRBJ1-1	NA	TGTGCCAGCAGCTTGGAGGGACCTGAAGCTTTCTTT	CASSLEGPEAFF
NA	TRBV6-6	TRBJ2-1	NA	TGTGCCAGCACTCAGGAGAGGGGGGCCTACAATGAGCAGTTCTTC	CASTQERGAYNEQFF
NA	TRBV3-1	TRBJ2-3	many	TGTGCCAGCAGCCAAGGGCCGGGGGCGATGTATACGCAGTATTTT	CASSQGPGAMYTQYF
NA	TRBV12-3/TRBV12-4	TRBJ2-1	NA	TGTGCCAGCAGTCGGACTAACGGGGAAGAGACCCAGTTCTTC	CASSRTNGEETQFF
TRBD1	TRBV27	TRBJ2-5	NA	TGTGCCAGCAGGGGGACAGGGATGGGGTACAAGCAGTACTTC	CASRGTGMGYKQYF
TRBD2	TRBV20-1	TRBJ2-5	NA	TGCAGTGCTCCGACTAGCGGTAAAGAGACCCAGTACTTC	CSAPTSGKETQYF
TRBD1	TRBV10-3	TRBJ1-4	many	TGTGCCATCAGTCCGAGAGGGCAGGGGGACGAAAAACTGTTTTTT	CAISPRGQGDEKLFF
NA	TRBV29-1	TRBJ1-2	NA	TGCAGCGCCGGAGAGGGGGAGGCCTATGGCTACACCTTC	CSAGEGEAYGYTF
TRBD2	TRBV29-1	TRBJ2-5	many	TGCAGCGTTGAACAGGCCTTGGGGGGGGAGACCCAGTACTTC	CSVEQALGGETQYF
TRBD1	TRBV6-5	TRBJ2-3	few	TGTGCCAGCAGTCACAGGACAGGGACAGATACGCAGTATTTT	CASSHRTGTDTQYF
TRBD2	TRBV7-9	TRBJ2-5	few	TGTGCCAGCAGCTTAGCGATCGGGAGGATAGAGACCCAGTACTTC	CASSLAIGRIETQYF
NA	TRBV5-1	TRBJ2-5	NA	TGCGCCAGCAGCTTGGAAACTGGGGGCGAGACCCAGTACTTC	CASSLETGGETQYF
NA	TRBV12-3/TRBV12-4	TRBJ2-1	NA	TGTGCCAGCAGTCCCAAGGGCGAGCAGTTCTTC	CASSPKGEQFF